Below are 28 T cell receptor beta chains sequenced from a single sample in a study of blood T cell repertoires in COVID-19. The table came from immunoSEQ multiplex PCR; TCRdb's copy has only in-frame clones and leaves some out. The table has roughly 350,000 clones, around 84% seen once. The sequenced material came from peripheral blood. These receptors all come from a woman younger than 30 with acute or convalescent COVID-19.

The chain couples TRBV6-5 to TRBJ2-7; 12 nucleotides line up with TRBD1. In germline, CDR1 is MNHEY, CDR2 SVGAGI. J gave up 8 bases and V 9 bases, and 11 bases lay outside the gene matches. The CDR3 sequence is 14 residues long. The chain's CDR3 is CASQPGQGAVKQYF. CDR3 nucleotide sequence: TGTGCCAGTCAGCCGGGACAGGGGGCAGTCAAGCAGTACTTC.

This chain uses TRBV12-3 or TRBV12-4 with TRBJ1-5; D is undetermined. V dropped 7 bases and J dropped 1 base, with 8 bases sitting between them. The CDR3 is made up of 13 amino acids. CDR3: CASTSESNQPQHF. The DNA for the CDR3 is TGTGCCAGCACCTCGGAGAGCAATCAGCCCCAGCATTTT.

The chain employs TRBV10-1 and TRBJ1-1, with D unresolved. Germline loops: CDR1 WNHNN, CDR2 SYGVQD (reference sequence). The CDR3 contains 13 residues. Trimming cost V 4 bases and J 0 bases, with 6 bases left between them. CDR3 amino acids: CASSAGMNTEAFF. The CDR3 region has the DNA TGCGCCAGCAGTGCCGGGATGAACACTGAAGCTTTCTTT.

CDR3 residues: CASRQGETQYF. CDR3 in DNA: TGCGCCAGCAGACAGGGAGAGACCCAGTACTTC. The chain recombines TRBV23-1 with TRBJ2-5; D might be TRBD1 (6 bases). TRBV23-1 is labeled an ORF, and its function is uncertain. The V end was cut by 6 bases, the J end by 4 bases, with 6 bases between. The CDR3 length is 11 residues.

The rearrangement uses TRBV19 and TRBJ1-2; D not resolved. This CDR3 has 12 amino acids. Germline CDR1 and CDR2: LNHDA and SQIVND (reference sequence). Deletions cut 5 bases from V and 3 bases from J, with 7 bases between. CDR3 coding DNA: TGTGCCAGTAGTTACGGGGACTATGGCTACACCTTC. This codes for CASSYGDYGYTF.

This chain uses TRBV9 with TRBJ1-1; D is unclear. The CDR3 has 10 residues. CDR1 and CDR2 (germline): SGDLS, YYNGEE. V lost 10 bases to trimming and J lost 6 bases, with 10 bases between them. CDR3 coding DNA: TGTGCCCCCTCTGAGGCTGAAGCTTTCTTT. This sequence encodes CAPSEAEAFF.

The J gene is TRBJ2-1, the V gene TRBV11-2; TRBD2 aligns across 7 bases. This CDR3 has 13 residues. V shed 5 bases and J 10 bases; nucleotides not matched to a gene: 8. From germline, CDR1 is SGHAT and CDR2 FQNNGV. CDR3 residues: CASSDTSGLEQFF. In DNA form, the CDR3 reads TGTGCCAGCAGCGATACGTCGGGACTAGAGCAGTTCTTC.

V usage is TRBV28 and J usage is TRBJ2-6; possibly TRBD2 for D (5 bases). The CDR3 covers 15 residues. Trimming took 3 bases from V and 2 from J, leaving 8 bases between them. Germline V gene lookup returns CDR1 MDHEN and CDR2 SYDVKM. CDR3 nucleotides: TGTGCCAGCAGTTTTCCCGGGACTGGGGCCAACGTCCTGACTTTC. Translation gives CASSFPGTGANVLTF.

This clone occurred once. The rearrangement links TRBV6-5 to TRBJ1-5, with 9 bases lining up with TRBD1. Germline CDR1 and CDR2: MNHEY and SVGAGI. The CDR3 is made up of 16 amino acids. V gave up 1 base and J gave up 1 base; unmatched junction bases: 2. The CDR3 nucleotides are TGTGCCAGCAGTTACTATGGACAGGGGAGCAATCAGCCCCAGCATTTT. It specifies CASSYYGQGSNQPQHF.

This chain links TRBV27 with TRBJ2-7, with D possibly being TRBD1 (6 bases). The ends were cut back, 5 bases at V and 5 bases at J, with 19 bases in the middle. The CDR3 consists of 15 residues. Germline-derived CDR1 and CDR2 are MNHEY and SMNVEV (reference sequence). The CDR3: CASSGTRGLGDEQYF. The CDR3 nucleotides read TGTGCCAGCAGTGGGACCAGGGGCCTGGGGGACGAGCAGTACTTC.

The chain employs TRBV11-2 and TRBJ2-2; 7 bases are shared with TRBD1. Germline CDR1 SGHAT, CDR2 FQNNGV. CDR3 length: 16 residues. With 6 bases clipped from V and 1 base from J, the junction kept 8 bases outside the gene matches. The CDR3 here is CASRVGQAENTGELFF. DNA for the CDR3: TGTGCCAGCAGGGTCGGACAGGCGGAGAACACCGGGGAGCTGTTTTTT. Filled out from reference TRBV11-2 and TRBJ2-2, the complete variable domain reads EAGVAQSPRYKIIEKRQSVAFWCNPISGHATLYWYQQILGQGPKLLIQFQNNGVVDDSQLPKDRFSAERLKGVDSTLKIQPAKLEDSAVYLCASRVGQAENTGELFFGEGSRLTVL.

The J gene is TRBJ1-4, the V gene TRBV2; a weak D match, TRBD1 (5 bases). The V gene lost 1 base and the J gene lost 6 bases, with 12 bases spanning the gap. Germline lookup yields CDR1 SNHLY and CDR2 FYNNEI. The CDR3 has 15 residues. The CDR3 sequence is CASSEVGTGHEKLFF. Here the CDR3 DNA reads TGTGCCAGCAGTGAAGTCGGAACAGGCCATGAAAAACTGTTTTTT.

In regard to this clone: The same CDR3 is also encoded by other DNA sequences in this sample. The chain couples TRBV19 to TRBJ1-5, with D perhaps matching TRBD1 (6 bases). The CDR3 is 12 amino acids. Per germline, CDR1 LNHDA and CDR2 SQIVND (reference sequence). The V end was cut by 6 bases, the J end by 5 bases, with 8 bases between. The CDR3 loop reads CASRTGDQPQHF. DNA of the CDR3: TGTGCCAGTAGGACAGGAGATCAGCCCCAGCATTTT.

This sequence joins TRBV29-1 and TRBJ2-7, with unresolved D. From germline, CDR1 is SQVTM and CDR2 ANQGSEA. The CDR3 length is 13 residues. V was cut by 2 bases and J by 0 bases, with 8 bases left in between. CDR3 amino acids: CSVENITSYEQYF. The CDR3 bases are TGCAGCGTTGAAAACATTACCTCCTACGAGCAGTACTTC.

The chain joins TRBV5-1 to TRBJ2-2; 9 nucleotides match TRBD2. Trimming cost V 1 base and J 1 base; bases outside gene matches: 5. The CDR3 covers 17 residues. Germline CDR1 is SGHRS and CDR2 is YFSETQ. Here the CDR3 reads CASSLQASGKNTGELFF. The CDR3 DNA is TGCGCCAGCAGCTTGCAGGCTAGCGGGAAGAACACCGGGGAGCTGTTTTTT.

The V gene is TRBV7-9, the J gene TRBJ1-2; the D is unclear. V was pared by 5 bases and J by 3 bases, with 10 bases between. The CDR3 has 13 residues. The germline V gene encodes CDR1 SEHNR and CDR2 FQNEAQ (reference sequence). The CDR3 loop reads CASSRDRDYGYTF. The CDR3 region has the DNA TGTGCCAGCAGCCGGGATCGTGACTATGGCTACACCTTC.

V usage is TRBV7-2 and J usage is TRBJ1-3, with D maybe TRBD1 (6 bases). The CDR3 has 14 residues. The germline CDR1 and CDR2 sequences are SGHTA and FQGNSA. V lost 2 bases and J lost 3, with 8 bases in between. CDR3 in DNA: TGTGCCAGCAGCTTAATAGGGGGTGGAAACACCATATATTTT. The encoded protein is CASSLIGGGNTIYF.

The V and J genes are TRBV20-1 and TRBJ1-4, with no clear D. Germline V gene data show CDR1 as DFQATT and CDR2 as SNEGSKA (reference sequence). The CDR3 consists of 11 residues. Between the trimmed V and J ends, which lost 3 bases and 11 bases, there was a span of 10 bases. The CDR3 spells CSASREFKLFF. CDR3 DNA sequence: TGCAGTGCTAGTCGGGAGTTTAAACTGTTTTTT.

The DNA for the CDR3 is TGTGCCAGTAGGGTGGGACAGGGGGCCTACGAGCAGTACTTC. It yields the protein CASRVGQGAYEQYF. V usage is TRBV19 and J usage is TRBJ2-7; 11 bases match TRBD1. V trimming: 6 bases; J trimming: 2 bases; junction bases outside the gene matches: 3. The CDR3 is 14 residues long. Germline values: CDR1 LNHDA, CDR2 SQIVND (reference sequence). Looking up the rest from reference TRBV19 and TRBJ2-7 gives the full variable domain: DGGITQSPKYLFRKEGQNVTLSCEQNLNHDAMYWYRQDPGQGLRLIYYSQIVNDFQKGDIAEGYSVSREKKESFPLTVTSAQKNPTAFYLCASRVGQGAYEQYFGPGTRLTVT.

The chain uses TRBV30 and TRBJ1-1; no reliable D call. This CDR3 has 13 amino acids. The V gene lost 1 base and the J gene lost 3 bases, with 9 bases spanning the gap. From germline, CDR1 is GTSNPN and CDR2 SVGIG (reference sequence). The CDR3 bases are TGTGCCTGGAGTGATGGGCCATACACTGAAGCTTTCTTT. The encoded protein is CAWSDGPYTEAFF.

The rearrangement joins TRBV9 to TRBJ2-1; TRBD2 aligns across 9 bases. The germline V gene has CDR1 SGDLS and CDR2 YYNGEE. The CDR3 has 15 amino acids. With 7 bases clipped from V and 3 bases from J, the junction kept 8 bases outside the gene matches. The CDR3 DNA follows: TGTGCCAGCGGGAACAGCGGGAGGATCTACAATGAGCAGTTCTTC. Translated: CASGNSGRIYNEQFF.

The rearrangement links TRBV24-1 to TRBJ2-1; possibly TRBD2 for D (6 bases). Trimming took off 5 bases at V and 4 bases at J, with 11 bases between the two ends. The CDR3 length is 14 residues. From germline, CDR1 is KGHDR and CDR2 SFDVKD. Here the CDR3 reads CATSASGWYNEQFF. The CDR3 DNA is TGTGCCACCAGTGCGAGCGGGTGGTACAATGAGCAGTTCTTC.

This clone was seen only once. The gene calls are TRBV2 and TRBJ1-1; D gene ambiguous. The germline V gene has CDR1 SNHLY and CDR2 FYNNEI. The CDR3 extends over 14 amino acids. Trimming removed 1 base from V and 13 bases from J, with 19 bases in between. For the CDR3, the DNA is TGTGCCAGCAGTGAAGTCGATCAGTTCCTCGGGGTTTTCTTT. Amino acids: CASSEVDQFLGVFF.

The chain is built from TRBV19 and TRBJ2-2; 7 bases are shared with TRBD2. V shed 7 bases, J shed 3 bases, and the junction held 14 bases outside the gene matches. The CDR3 totals 17 residues. Germline assignment: CDR1 LNHDA and CDR2 SQIVND (reference sequence). The CDR3 nucleotides are TGTGCCAGTAAAGTGGCGGGAGTGGGGGGGTACACCGGGGAGCTGTTTTTT. Translated: CASKVAGVGGYTGELFF.

The chain joins TRBV27 to TRBJ2-7; a possible D gene is TRBD1 (5 bases). The CDR3 runs 16 residues. V lost 2 bases and J lost 3, with 17 bases in between. Germline loops: CDR1 MNHEY, CDR2 SMNVEV (reference sequence). CDR3 residues: CASSLRFNRRIYEQYF. In DNA form, the CDR3 reads TGTGCCAGCAGTTTACGGTTCAACAGGCGTATCTACGAGCAGTACTTC.

This rearrangement joins TRBV5-1 to TRBJ2-7; 12 bases agree with TRBD2. The CDR3 has 15 residues. V trimming: 0 bases; J trimming: 6 bases; junction bases outside the gene matches: 4. CDR1 and CDR2 from the germline V gene are SGHRS and YFSETQ. CDR3 DNA: TGCGCCAGCAGCTTGGATCAACTAGCGGGAGGCGAGCAGTACTTC. Translation gives CASSLDQLAGGEQYF.

The V and J genes are TRBV4-2 and TRBJ2-1; 7 bases are shared with TRBD2. The CDR3 runs 15 residues. Unmatched junction bases numbered 7, after V lost 3 bases and J lost 5 bases. CDR1 is LGHNA and CDR2 is YNFKEQ in the germline V gene. The CDR3 protein is CASSQGGEMHNEQFF. The CDR3, as DNA: TGTGCCAGCAGCCAGGGAGGGGAGATGCACAATGAGCAGTTCTTC.

The V call is TRBV4-2, the J call TRBJ1-1; possibly TRBD1 for D (5 bases). Germline CDR1 and CDR2: LGHNA and YNFKEQ. CDR3 length: 16 residues. V was clipped by 1 base and J by 0 bases, with 12 bases between them. The CDR3 reads CASSQVYRQLNTEAFF. The CDR3 nucleotides are TGTGCCAGCAGCCAAGTCTACCGACAGTTGAACACTGAAGCTTTCTTT.